Following are 8 T cell receptor beta chains from one sample sequenced in a study of Graves' ophthalmopathy and Graves' hyperthyroidism. As the template, RNA transcripts were used to amplify TCR beta CDR3 regions. The workflow started with a first-round RT-PCR run with HTBI primers and then moved on to a second-round multiplex PCR. TCRdb itself ran the multiplex PCR reads through MiXCR, one entry per CDR3 protein. The table records more than 300,000 distinct CDR3 sequences, approximately 17% of them present only once. The sequenced sample consisted of peripheral blood. These TCRs come from an adult woman with stable Graves' hyperthyroidism.

The rearrangement links TRBV20-1 to TRBJ2-7; 7 bases align to TRBD1. CDR3 length equals 13 residues. V was clipped by 2 bases and J by 6 bases; unmatched bases: 7. The V gene's germline CDR1 is DFQATT and CDR2 SNEGSKA (reference sequence). The chain's CDR3 is CSARYRGSVEQYF. The CDR3 DNA reads as TGCAGTGCTAGATACAGGGGTTCCGTCGAGCAGTACTTC.

This clonotype has ten or more counts. This sequence joins TRBV29-1 and TRBJ1-1; TRBD1 aligns across 8 bases. CDR1 and CDR2 from the germline V gene are SQVTM and ANQGSEA. There are 13 residues in the CDR3. With 3 bases clipped from V and 4 bases from J, the junction kept 4 bases outside the gene matches. CDR3 nucleotide sequence: TGCAGCGTTGACGGACAGGGCGGCACTGAAGCTTTCTTT. Translated, it gives CSVDGQGGTEAFF.

Note on this clonotype: It may be a read error: a sequence one base away is much more abundant. V usage is TRBV19 and J usage is TRBJ2-7, with 10 bases that match TRBD1. Germline V gives CDR1 LNHDA, CDR2 SQIVND (reference sequence). This CDR3 spans 15 amino acids. V lost 7 bases, J lost 2 bases, and 8 bases stayed unmatched. The CDR3 sequence: CASTSLGTGAYEQYF. CDR3 bases: TGTGCCAGTACTTCCCTCGGGACAGGGGCCTACGAGCAGTACTTC.

This clonotype occurred many times. Here the CDR3 DNA reads TGTGCCAGCAGTGTCGTAAGGGGCGCGTCGGGAGAGCAGTACTTC. It translates to CASSVVRGASGEQYF. The rearrangement links TRBV6-1 to TRBJ2-7, with D perhaps assigned TRBD1 or TRBD2 (5 bases each). Trimming stripped 4 bases from V and 7 bases from J, with 20 bases between. The CDR3 runs to 15 residues. CDR1 and CDR2 (germline): MNHNS, SASEGT.

This clonotype was counted a single time. The chain carries TRBV28 and TRBJ1-6, with 8 bases matching TRBD1. J gave up 0 bases and V 6 bases, and 4 bases lay outside the gene matches. In germline, CDR1 is MDHEN, CDR2 SYDVKM. This CDR3 is built from 16 residues. CDR3 region: CASRVDRGSYNSPLHF. In DNA form, the CDR3 reads TGTGCCAGCAGAGTCGACAGGGGCTCCTATAATTCACCCCTCCACTTT.

The table lists this clonotype with many counts. The chain has TRBV7-9 and TRBJ2-7; the match to TRBD1 covers 7 bases. Unmatched junction bases numbered 9, after V lost 11 bases and J lost 2 bases. CDR1 is SEHNR, CDR2 FQNEAQ, per germline (reference sequence). The CDR3 sequence is 13 residues long. The DNA of the CDR3 is TGTGCCGGCCGAACCGGGACAGCCTACGAGCAGTACTTC. Its translation is CAGRTGTAYEQYF.

In this sample, this clonotype turned up many times. The gene calls are TRBV7-8 and TRBJ2-5; 9 positions match TRBD2. The J segment lost 4 bases and the V segment lost 6 bases, leaving 6 bases of the junction unmatched. This CDR3 is 14 amino acids long. Germline loops: CDR1 SGHVS, CDR2 FQNEAQ. The CDR3, as DNA: TGTGCCAGCAGGGGTAGCGGGGGCATAGAGACCCAGTACTTC. Its translation is CASRGSGGIETQYF.

This clonotype was counted at least ten times. The J gene is TRBJ1-5, the V gene TRBV12-3 or TRBV12-4; a possible D gene is TRBD1 (5 bases). CDR3 size: 16 residues. Trimming left V 5 bases short and J 3 bases short, with 17 bases between. DNA for the CDR3: TGTGCCAGCAGTGAGGCCCTGTGGGGGAACAATCAGCCCCAGCATTTT. As protein: CASSEALWGNNQPQHF.